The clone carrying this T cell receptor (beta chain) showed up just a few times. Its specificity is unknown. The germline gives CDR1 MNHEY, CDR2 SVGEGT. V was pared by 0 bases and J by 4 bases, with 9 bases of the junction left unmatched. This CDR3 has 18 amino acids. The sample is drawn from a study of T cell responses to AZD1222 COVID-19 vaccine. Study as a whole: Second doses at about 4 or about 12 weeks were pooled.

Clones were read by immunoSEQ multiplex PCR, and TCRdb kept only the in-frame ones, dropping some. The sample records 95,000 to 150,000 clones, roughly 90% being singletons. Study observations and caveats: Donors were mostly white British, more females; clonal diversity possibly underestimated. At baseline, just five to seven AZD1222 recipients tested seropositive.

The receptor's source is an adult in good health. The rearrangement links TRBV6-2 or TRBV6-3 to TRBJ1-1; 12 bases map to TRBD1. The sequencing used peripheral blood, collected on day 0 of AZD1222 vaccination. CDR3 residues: CASSYSRDRGLPGTEAFF. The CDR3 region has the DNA TGTGCCAGCAGTTACTCGAGGGACAGGGGGCTCCCGGGCACTGAAGCTTTCTTT.